One sample yielded the 24 T cell receptor beta chains listed below, sequenced in a study of T cells in Graves' hyperthyroidism and ophthalmopathy. RNA transcripts were the template for amplifying TCR beta CDR3 regions. Researchers ran a first-round RT-PCR on the TCR CDR3 using the HTBI primer set. TCRdb used MiXCR to reprocess the multiplex PCR reads, holding one entry per CDR3 protein. The repertoire has around 340,000 distinct CDR3 sequences, around 14% of them found once; the top ten carry around 23%. Input material: blood. The source is a woman aged 25-40 years with Graves' hyperthyroidism.

This clonotype was found many times. V gene TRBV20-1 combines with J gene TRBJ2-3; 10 positions agree with TRBD2. The junction had 9 bases not matched to a gene; V was cut back by 1 base and J by 5 bases. CDR1 is DFQATT and CDR2 is SNEGSKA in the germline V gene (reference sequence). This CDR3 contains 16 residues. The CDR3 coding sequence is TGCAGTGCTAGAGTCCCAGCGGGAGGGAGGGGAGATACGCAGTATTTT. It is translated as CSARVPAGGRGDTQYF.

This chain uses TRBV5-1 with TRBJ1-1, with 8 bases fitting TRBD1. This CDR3 spans 16 amino acids. Germline trimming cut 2 bases from V and 0 bases from J; bases unmatched to any gene: 6. Germline CDR1 reads SGHRS; CDR2 reads YFSETQ. The CDR3 bases are TGCGCCAGCAGCTTCTCAGGGGGCGGGATGAACACTGAAGCTTTCTTT. Translating it yields CASSFSGGGMNTEAFF. Filled out from reference TRBV5-1 and TRBJ1-1, the complete variable domain reads KAGVTQTPRYLIKTRGQQVTLSCSPISGHRSVSWYQQTPGQGLQFLFEYFSETQRNKGNFPGRFSGRQFSNSRSEMNVSTLELGDSALYLCASSFSGGGMNTEAFFGQGTRLTVV.

This clonotype was seen repeatedly, ten times or more. The chain employs TRBV11-2 and TRBJ2-2; D perhaps matches TRBD2 (6 bases). In germline, CDR1 is SGHAT, CDR2 FQNNGV. The CDR3 runs 15 residues. Between the trimmed V and J ends, which lost 6 bases and 4 bases, there was a span of 15 bases. Here the CDR3 DNA reads TGTGCCAGCAGGCCGCTGGCGGGATCCACCGGGGAGCTGTTTTTT. It encodes CASRPLAGSTGELFF.

The chain employs TRBV7-8 and TRBJ2-2; unclear D gene. This CDR3 is 13 amino acids long. Per the germline V gene, CDR1 is SGHVS and CDR2 is FQNEAQ. Trimming left V 11 bases short and J 1 base short, with 11 bases between. The CDR3 sequence: CAPPGLNTGELFF. The CDR3, as DNA: TGTGCCCCCCCCGGTTTGAACACCGGGGAGCTGTTTTTT.

This clonotype has only one observation. A much larger clonotype is one base distant, so this may be a read error. This chain joins TRBV20-1 and TRBJ2-7; D tentatively reads TRBD1 or TRBD2 (5 bases each). Germline V lookup: CDR1 DFQATT, CDR2 SNEGSKA (reference sequence). The length of the CDR3 is 13 residues. Trimming took off 2 bases at V and 7 bases at J, with 15 bases between the two ends. The CDR3 nucleotides are TGCAGTGCTAGATGGGACCCAGCAAGGGAGCAGTACTTC. Protein sequence: CSARWDPAREQYF.

A few counts support this clonotype. This chain uses TRBV20-1 with TRBJ2-7; D unresolved. The ends were cut back, 1 base at V and 7 bases at J, with 5 bases in the middle. CDR3 length equals 10 residues. From germline, CDR1 is DFQATT and CDR2 SNEGSKA (reference sequence). DNA for the CDR3: TGCAGTGCTAGAGGACAAGAGCAGTACTTC. Translation gives CSARGQEQYF.

In this sample, this clonotype turned up a few times. The V gene is TRBV5-6, the J gene TRBJ2-7, with TRBD1 matching over 8 bases. The CDR3 is 14 residues long. J was trimmed by 2 bases and V by 7 bases; bases with no gene match: 8. CDR1 and CDR2 (germline): SGHDT, YYEEEE. The CDR3 spells CASYSQGATYEQYF. The CDR3 nucleotides are TGTGCCAGCTATAGTCAGGGGGCGACCTACGAGCAGTACTTC.

In its sample, this clonotype was seen many times. This chain links TRBV28 with TRBJ2-1; D perhaps matches TRBD1 (6 bases). V lost 6 bases and J 4 bases, leaving 16 bases between the germline ends. In germline, CDR1 is MDHEN, CDR2 SYDVKM. The CDR3 consists of 15 residues. The CDR3 sequence is CASSYRETVYNEQFF. In DNA, the CDR3 is TGTGCCAGCAGCTACAGGGAGACAGTTTACAATGAGCAGTTCTTC.

In its sample, this clonotype was seen many times. The CDR3 spells CASSLKAGASATLHF. CDR3 sequence (DNA): TGTGCCAGCAGTTTGAAGGCAGGGGCCTCGGCAACCCTCCACTTT. The V and J genes are TRBV28 and TRBJ1-6; tentative D call: TRBD1 (6 bases). V was trimmed by 3 bases and J by 14 bases, leaving 20 bases between them. The CDR3 totals 15 residues. The germline V gene encodes CDR1 MDHEN and CDR2 SYDVKM.

The chain combines TRBV7-9 with TRBJ2-7, with 11 nucleotides matching TRBD1. The trim removed 6 bases at V and 4 bases at J, leaving 17 bases unmatched. This CDR3 has 18 residues. The germline CDR1 and CDR2 sequences are SEHNR and FQNEAQ (reference sequence). CDR3 nucleotides: TGTGCCAGCAGTACAACACTCTCCTTCGGGACAGGGGGATACGAGCAGTACTTC. Translating it yields CASSTTLSFGTGGYEQYF.

This clonotype has ten or more counts. The genes are TRBV5-6 and TRBJ1-2; 8 positions match TRBD1. CDR1 SGHDT and CDR2 YYEEEE come from the germline V gene. The CDR3 sequence is 13 residues long. The J segment lost 8 bases and the V segment lost 4 bases, leaving 7 bases of the junction unmatched. The CDR3 DNA is TGTGCCAGCAGCCAGGACAGGGTATCAGGCTACACCTTC. Protein sequence: CASSQDRVSGYTF.

This clonotype has at least ten counts. The V gene is TRBV11-2, the J gene TRBJ2-5; either TRBD1 or TRBD2 may fit D (5 bases each). Trimming removed 5 bases from V and 4 bases from J, with 14 bases in between. The germline CDR1 and CDR2 sequences are SGHAT and FQNNGV. The CDR3 covers 14 residues. Here the CDR3 reads CASSATNGGETQYF. CDR3 coding DNA: TGTGCCAGCAGCGCGACGAATGGGGGAGAGACCCAGTACTTC.

This clonotype was counted between two and nine times. A single base separates this from a much larger clone, so it may be a read error. The V and J genes are TRBV27 and TRBJ1-1; D gene ambiguous. Trimming cost V 2 bases and J 0 bases, with 7 bases left between them. The CDR3 is 14 residues long. Germline lookup yields CDR1 MNHEY and CDR2 SMNVEV (reference sequence). In nucleotides, the CDR3 is TGTGCCAGCAGTTTAAAGGGTATGAACACTGAAGCTTTCTTT. Protein product: CASSLKGMNTEAFF.

This clonotype was observed at least ten times. The V and J genes are TRBV11-2 and TRBJ2-7; D is possibly TRBD1 (6 bases). The CDR3 loop spans 12 amino acids. Germline CDR1 is SGHAT and CDR2 is FQNNGV. Trimming pared 3 bases from V and 5 bases from J, leaving 8 bases between. The CDR3 bases are TGTGCCAGCAGCTTGGACAGTCACGAGCAGTACTTC. It is translated as CASSLDSHEQYF.

The table lists this clonotype with many counts. The V and J genes are TRBV11-1 and TRBJ2-1; TRBD2 aligns across 13 bases. CDR3 size: 18 residues. Germline-derived CDR1 and CDR2 are SGHAT and FQDESV (reference sequence). V shed 5 bases, J shed 0 bases, and the junction held 7 bases outside the gene matches. CDR3 region: CASSPGLAGQSSYNEQFF. The DNA for the CDR3 is TGTGCCAGCAGCCCGGGACTAGCGGGACAAAGCTCCTACAATGAGCAGTTCTTC.

This clonotype was picked up a small number of times. The chain combines TRBV20-1 with TRBJ2-3; 8 bases line up with TRBD2. Trimming cost V 3 bases and J 4 bases; bases outside gene matches: 6. This CDR3 contains 14 residues. Germline V lookup: CDR1 DFQATT, CDR2 SNEGSKA (reference sequence). This chain's CDR3 is CSASGSGSPDTQYF. CDR3 bases: TGCAGTGCTAGCGGCAGCGGGAGTCCAGATACGCAGTATTTT.

The chain recombines TRBV6-1 with TRBJ1-5; the D is unclear. With 8 bases removed from V and 1 base from J, the gap between germline ends came to 18 bases. Germline assignment: CDR1 MNHNS and CDR2 SASEGT. This CDR3 has 16 amino acids. The CDR3 DNA reads TGTGCCAGCGGAATTCCCGTTGGCAGGAGCAATCAGCCCCAGCATTTT. It codes for CASGIPVGRSNQPQHF.

Ten or more counts support this clonotype. The chain has TRBV10-2 and TRBJ2-2; D call uncertain. Trimming cost V 6 bases and J 1 base, with 12 bases left between them. The CDR3 is 15 residues long. Germline CDR1 reads WSHSY; CDR2 reads SAAADI. The CDR3 DNA follows: TGCGCCAGCAGCCGGACGGACCAGAACACCGGGGAGCTGTTTTTT. The encoded protein is CASSRTDQNTGELFF.

The CDR3 sequence is CSARAHTYEQYF. CDR3 coding DNA: TGCAGTGCTAGAGCCCATACCTACGAGCAGTACTTC. The chain recombines TRBV20-1 with TRBJ2-7; no reliable D call. The germline CDR1 and CDR2 sequences are DFQATT and SNEGSKA (reference sequence). The CDR3 is 12 residues long. Trimming removed 1 base from V and 2 bases from J, with 6 bases in between.

This clonotype turned up a few times. This chain connects TRBV4-2 to TRBJ1-6; 10 positions match TRBD1. The CDR3 length is 17 residues. Trimming took 3 bases from V and 10 from J; bases not matched to a gene: 12. CDR1 is LGHNA, CDR2 YNFKEQ, per germline. The CDR3 nucleotides read TGTGCCAGCAGCCATGAGGCGTCGGGACAGGGGATGTCACCCCTCCACTTT. Amino acids: CASSHEASGQGMSPLHF.

On this clonotype itself: The CDR3 does not close with the conserved phenylalanine or tryptophan, likely indicating a read error. J is TRBJ1-1 and V is TRBV28; 10 positions match TRBD1. J gave up 4 bases and V 4 bases, and 9 bases lay outside the gene matches. The CDR3 sequence is 16 residues long. Germline loops: CDR1 MDHEN, CDR2 SYDVKM. The CDR3 sequence is CASSSPDRGLVTEAFL. CDR3 DNA sequence: TGTGCCAGCAGTTCTCCCGACAGGGGGCTAGTCACTGAAGCTTTCCTT.

This clonotype was counted between two and nine times. The chain links TRBV28 to TRBJ2-6, with a weak D call TRBD1 (6 bases). Trimming took 7 bases from V and 0 from J, leaving 13 bases between them. This CDR3 region has 16 residues. CDR1 is MDHEN, CDR2 SYDVKM, per germline. This chain's CDR3 is CASTQDRPSGANVLTF. The CDR3 nucleotides read TGTGCCAGCACCCAGGACAGACCCTCTGGGGCCAACGTCCTGACTTTC.

The chain has TRBV12-3 or TRBV12-4 and TRBJ1-2, with D hard to call. CDR3 length equals 12 residues. Trimming shortened V by 4 bases and J by 3 bases, and 6 bases separated the two germline ends. CDR3 nucleotide sequence: TGTGCCAGCAGTTCGATCCACTATGGCTACACCTTC. It translates to CASSSIHYGYTF.

This clonotype was found a few times. CDR3 sequence (DNA): TGCAGCGTTGAGTGGTGGGGAGGTTATGAGCAGTTCTTC. Protein sequence: CSVEWWGGYEQFF. The V and J genes are TRBV29-1 and TRBJ2-1; a possible D gene is TRBD2 (6 bases). CDR1 is SQVTM, CDR2 ANQGSEA, per germline. The length of the CDR3 is 13 residues. V was clipped by 3 bases and J by 8 bases, with 14 bases between them.